The 20 T cell receptor beta chains given below trace back to one sample, sequenced in a study of CD8+CD57+ T cells in acquired aplastic anemia. TCR beta VDJ and CDR3 were profiled, and genomic DNA was the template. TCRdb re-derived calls from the reads in MiXCR, one entry per CDR3 protein. The table records 180,000 or so distinct CDR3 sequences, less than 60% of them present only once. CD8+CD57+ cell expansion had been shown by flow cytometry in patients chosen for sequencing. The material sequenced was sorted CD4+, CD8+, or CD8+CD57+ T cells (not recorded which) from PBMCs. Receptors were obtained from a human donor with aplastic anemia.

This clonotype is a singleton in its sample. This chain connects TRBV7-8 to TRBJ2-5; possibly TRBD1 for D (6 bases). The germline CDR1 and CDR2 sequences are SGHVS and FQNEAQ. The CDR3 is 13 amino acids. With 3 bases removed from V and 4 bases from J, the gap between germline ends came to 9 bases. The CDR3 spells CASSLGHGETQYF. CDR3 coding DNA: TGTGCCAGCAGCTTGGGACATGGAGAGACCCAGTACTTC.

V and J are TRBV20-1 and TRBJ1-6; weak D call: TRBD1 (5 bases). The CDR3 covers 15 residues. Trimming cost V 7 bases and J 0 bases, with 13 bases left between them. In germline, CDR1 is DFQATT, CDR2 SNEGSKA (reference sequence). DNA of the CDR3: TGCAGTGTTAGGGGTGAGAGCTCCTATAATTCACCCCTCCACTTT. Its protein is CSVRGESSYNSPLHF.

J is TRBJ2-7 and V is TRBV20-1, with TRBD2 matching 10 bases. Germline assignment: CDR1 DFQATT and CDR2 SNEGSKA (reference sequence). Trimming at V came to 1 base and at J to 2 bases, leaving 2 bases not matched to a gene. The CDR3 covers 14 residues. The CDR3 DNA reads as TGCAGTGCTAGAGGAGCGGGGGGGCCCTACGAGCAGTACTTC. This encodes CSARGAGGPYEQYF.

The chain recombines TRBV14 with TRBJ2-7; TRBD1 matches 9 bases. The J segment lost 6 bases and the V segment lost 3 bases, leaving 9 bases of the junction unmatched. The CDR3 runs 15 residues. Germline CDR1 SGHDN, CDR2 FVKESK. The CDR3 sequence: CASSQGQGWLGEQYF. CDR3 in DNA: TGTGCCAGCAGCCAGGGACAGGGATGGTTGGGCGAGCAGTACTTC. The full variable domain, rest sourced from reference TRBV14 and TRBJ2-7, is EAGVTQFPSHSVIEKGQTVTLRCDPISGHDNLYWYRRVMGKEIKFLLHFVKESKQDESGMPNNRFLAERTGGTYSTLKVQPAELEDSGVYFCASSQGQGWLGEQYFGPGTRLTVT.

The chain uses TRBV10-2 and TRBJ2-1; D is ambiguous. V was cut by 2 bases and J by 7 bases, with 9 bases left in between. There are 13 residues in the CDR3. CDR1 is WSHSY and CDR2 is SAAADI in the germline V gene. Written as DNA, the CDR3 is TGCGCCAGCAGTGAGGTGTTCGTGAATGAGCAGTTCTTC. Translation: CASSEVFVNEQFF.

The chain carries TRBV7-2 and TRBJ1-1; no definite D call. The CDR3 covers 12 residues. The germline V gene has CDR1 SGHTA and CDR2 FQGNSA. V was trimmed by 7 bases and J by 7 bases, leaving 13 bases between them. CDR3: CASITRGIEAFF. The CDR3 bases are TGTGCCAGCATCACCCGCGGAATTGAAGCTTTCTTT.

This rearrangement joins TRBV4-2 to TRBJ2-3; D uncertain. This CDR3 comprises 14 residues. V lost 5 bases and J lost 3, with 12 bases in between. Germline V gene data show CDR1 as LGHNA and CDR2 as YNFKEQ. The CDR3 here is CASSFPAETDTQYF. CDR3 DNA sequence: TGTGCCAGCAGCTTCCCGGCGGAAACAGATACGCAGTATTTT.

This clonotype was counted ten times or more. The chain couples TRBV3-1 to TRBJ2-7; 7 bases line up with TRBD1. The CDR3 spans 14 residues. The V gene's germline CDR1 is LGHDT and CDR2 YNNKEL (reference sequence). The ends lost 4 bases at V and 1 base at J; junction bases unmatched: 4. The CDR3: CASSRPGQSYEQYF. The CDR3 nucleotides read TGTGCCAGCAGCCGACCGGGACAGTCCTACGAGCAGTACTTC.

The chain has TRBV9 and TRBJ2-1; 10 nucleotides align to TRBD2. The CDR3 loop spans 14 amino acids. In germline, CDR1 is SGDLS, CDR2 YYNGEE. V lost 4 bases to trimming and J lost 8 bases; unmatched junction nucleotides: 6. This chain's CDR3 is CASSRLAGPYEQFF. The DNA of the CDR3 is TGTGCCAGCAGCAGACTAGCGGGCCCTTATGAGCAGTTCTTC.

The DNA for the CDR3 is TGTGCCAGCAGCCCCCCCTGGCAGAAAGAGACCCAGTACTTC. Amino acid sequence: CASSPPWQKETQYF. This chain connects TRBV9 to TRBJ2-5, with D hard to call. V lost 4 bases to trimming and J lost 3 bases, with 13 bases between them. The germline V gene has CDR1 SGDLS and CDR2 YYNGEE. This CDR3 is 14 amino acids long.

In its sample, this clonotype was seen many times. The V gene is TRBV19, the J gene TRBJ1-5, with a tentative D call TRBD1 (6 bases). This CDR3 region has 15 residues. V lost 4 bases to trimming and J lost 4 bases, with 14 bases between them. Germline assignment: CDR1 LNHDA and CDR2 SQIVND (reference sequence). For the CDR3, the DNA is TGTGCCAGTAGTACGCGGGACACCAATAATCAGCCCCAGCATTTT. Its translation: CASSTRDTNNQPQHF.

The V call is TRBV19, the J call TRBJ2-7, with 13 nucleotides matching TRBD2. In germline, CDR1 is LNHDA, CDR2 SQIVND (reference sequence). With V trimmed by 4 bases and J by 0 bases, 3 bases remained unmatched. CDR3 size: 16 residues. DNA for the CDR3: TGTGCCAGTAGTAAGGGACTAGCGGGACGCTCCTACGAGCAGTACTTC. Translating it yields CASSKGLAGRSYEQYF.

This chain joins TRBV7-6 and TRBJ2-7, with D perhaps matching TRBD1 (5 bases). Germline V lookup: CDR1 SGHVS, CDR2 FNYEAQ. V was pared by 3 bases and J by 0 bases, with 9 bases between. This CDR3 has 14 amino acids. The DNA for the CDR3 is TGTGCCAGCAGCTTTGGCAGGGCCTCCTACGAGCAGTACTTC. Protein product: CASSFGRASYEQYF.

This clonotype was recorded at least ten times. The rearrangement uses TRBV20-1 and TRBJ2-1, with 9 bases lining up with TRBD1. There are 15 residues in the CDR3. V shed 5 bases, J shed 6 bases, and the junction held 11 bases outside the gene matches. Germline V gene data show CDR1 as DFQATT and CDR2 as SNEGSKA (reference sequence). CDR3 amino acids: CSALTGTGRVNEQFF. DNA of the CDR3: TGCAGTGCTCTAACCGGGACAGGGAGGGTCAATGAGCAGTTCTTC.

This clonotype occurred many times. V gene TRBV15 combines with J gene TRBJ2-2; 7 positions match TRBD2. From germline, CDR1 is LNHNV and CDR2 YYDKDF (reference sequence). Losses at the gene ends were 6 bases for V and 4 bases for J; bases not matched to a gene: 5. The CDR3 runs 14 residues. DNA of the CDR3: TGTGCCACCAGGGGGAGACTAGCCACCGGGGAGCTGTTTTTT. Amino acids: CATRGRLATGELFF.

This clonotype was observed at least ten times. The V gene is TRBV7-2, the J gene TRBJ2-7; maybe TRBD2 (6 bases). CDR3 length: 15 amino acids. The germline CDR1 and CDR2 sequences are SGHTA and FQGNSA. The germline V and J ends were trimmed by 3 bases and 0 bases, with 12 bases remaining between them. The CDR3 bases are TGTGCCAGCAGCTTGGGCTCTAGCGTCTCCTACGAGCAGTACTTC. It translates to CASSLGSSVSYEQYF.

The chain recombines TRBV7-6 with TRBJ2-7; D may match TRBD1 or TRBD2 (7 bases each). The CDR3 spans 14 residues. The germline V gene encodes CDR1 SGHVS and CDR2 FNYEAQ. V lost 5 bases, J lost 1 base, and 12 bases lay in between. The CDR3 region has the DNA TGTGCCAGCAGCCCAGGGGGGGGATCCTACGAGCAGTACTTC. Encoded protein: CASSPGGGSYEQYF. Filled out from reference TRBV7-6 and TRBJ2-7, the complete variable domain reads GAGVSQSPRYKVTKRGQDVALRCDPISGHVSLYWYRQALGQGPEFLTYFNYEAQQDKSGLPNDRFSAERPEGSISTLTIQRTEQRDSAMYRCASSPGGGSYEQYFGPGTRLTVT.

The V gene is TRBV19, the J gene TRBJ1-1; 8 nucleotides line up with TRBD1. J gave up 4 bases and V 0 bases, and 1 base lay outside the gene matches. The CDR3 totals 14 residues. The V gene's germline CDR1 is LNHDA and CDR2 SQIVND (reference sequence). The CDR3: CASSIDTGGTEAFF. CDR3 nucleotide sequence: TGTGCCAGTAGTATAGATACAGGGGGCACTGAAGCTTTCTTT.

V and J are TRBV10-3 and TRBJ1-1; 9 nucleotides line up with TRBD1. CDR3 length: 15 residues. J gave up 3 bases and V 4 bases, and 6 bases lay outside the gene matches. Germline V gene sequence: CDR1 ENHRY, CDR2 SYGVKD. The CDR3 nucleotides read TGTGCCATCAGTGGACAGGGGGTGAGGTACACTGAAGCTTTCTTT. This codes for CAISGQGVRYTEAFF.

The chain employs TRBV3-1 and TRBJ2-1, with D hard to call. Per germline, CDR1 LGHDT and CDR2 YNNKEL (reference sequence). Trimming left V 0 bases short and J 10 bases short, with 10 bases between. CDR3 size: 13 residues. This CDR3 reads CASSQDIDREQFF. CDR3 DNA sequence: TGTGCCAGCAGCCAAGACATCGACCGGGAGCAGTTCTTC.